The 4 T cell receptor beta chains below all came from one sample that was sequenced in a study of cytomegalovirus exposure and HLA in healthy donors. Repertoires were generated with immunoSEQ multiplex PCR, while TCRdb's copy carries only in-frame clones and drops some. The sample gives hundreds of thousands of clones, 86% of which show up once; approximately 0.86% is in the top ten. The sequencing sample was made of PBMCs. These receptors all stem from a woman between 18 and 29 years old in good health and CMV-seronegative.

The chain carries TRBV5-8 and TRBJ2-7; the match to TRBD1 covers 8 bases. Per the germline V gene, CDR1 is SGHTS and CDR2 is YDEGEE. V gave up 3 bases and J gave up 4 bases; unmatched junction bases: 3. This CDR3 has 13 residues. The CDR3 region is CASSSQGEYEQYF. The CDR3 nucleotides are TGTGCCAGCAGCTCACAGGGGGAGTACGAGCAGTACTTC.

The chain couples TRBV29-1 to TRBJ2-3, with 9 bases matching TRBD2. Losses at the gene ends were 1 base for V and 1 base for J; bases not matched to a gene: 0. CDR3 size: 14 residues. CDR1 is SQVTM and CDR2 is ANQGSEA in the germline V gene. The DNA of the CDR3 is TGCAGCGTTGAAGGGACTAGCGGCACAGATACGCAGTATTTT. Its protein product is CSVEGTSGTDTQYF.

In the case of this clone: With only one base between it and a far larger clone, this is likely a read error. This sequence joins TRBV6-4 and TRBJ2-2; a weak D match, TRBD2 (5 bases). The CDR3 contains 13 residues. Germline V gene data show CDR1 as MRHNA and CDR2 as SNTAGT. Trimming stripped 2 bases from V and 5 bases from J, with 6 bases between. The CDR3 loop reads CASSDRETGELFF. The CDR3 DNA sequence: TGTGCCAGCAGTGACCGGGAAACCGGGGAGCTGTTTTTT.

This clone was seen just once. The gene calls are TRBV10-3 and TRBJ2-1; 9 bases align to TRBD1. This CDR3 contains 18 residues. Looked up from germline, CDR1 is ENHRY and CDR2 is SYGVKD. J was trimmed by 1 base and V by 4 bases; bases with no gene match: 11. The CDR3 nucleotides are TGTGCCATCAGTGGGGACAGGGTAGAGGGAGGTTCCTACAATGAGCAGTTCTTC. Its translation: CAISGDRVEGGSYNEQFF.